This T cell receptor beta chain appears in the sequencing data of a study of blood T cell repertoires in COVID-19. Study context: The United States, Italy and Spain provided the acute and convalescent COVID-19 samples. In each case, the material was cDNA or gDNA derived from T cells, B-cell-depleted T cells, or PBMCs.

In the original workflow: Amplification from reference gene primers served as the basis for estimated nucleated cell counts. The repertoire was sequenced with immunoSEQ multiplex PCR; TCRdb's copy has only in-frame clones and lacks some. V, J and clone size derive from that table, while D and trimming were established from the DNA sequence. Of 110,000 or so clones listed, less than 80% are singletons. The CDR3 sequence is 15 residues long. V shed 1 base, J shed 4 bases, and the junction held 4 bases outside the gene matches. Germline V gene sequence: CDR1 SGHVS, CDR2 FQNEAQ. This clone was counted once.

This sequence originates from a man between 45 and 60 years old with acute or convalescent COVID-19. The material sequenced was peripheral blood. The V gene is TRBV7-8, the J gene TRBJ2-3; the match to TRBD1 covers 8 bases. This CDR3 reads CASSLGAGGPDTQYF. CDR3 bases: TGTGCCAGCAGCTTAGGGGCAGGGGGCCCAGATACGCAGTATTTT.